The clone carrying this TCR beta chain has just a few counts. No antigen is known for it. TCRdb used MiXCR to reprocess the reads, holding one entry per CDR3 protein. The repertoire consists of 550,000 to 850,000 distinct CDR3 sequences, with 30% to 40% occurring once and the leading ten covering over 15%. The sample comes from a study of T cell repertoires in cytomegalovirus infection. The overall study: Newly reported HLA-C-restricted and thoroughly characterized HLA-B-restricted CMV epitopes were employed. Indications of both CMV infection and matching HLA type were provided by public TCR beta signatures.

This CDR3 comprises 15 residues. V lost 1 base, J lost 3 bases, and 12 bases lay in between. Germline V CDR1 and CDR2: SNHLY, FYNNEI. Study conclusions and caveats: Summed frequency of public TCR beta families distinguished CMV carriers with the relevant HLA. Dominating the ex vivo response were HLA-C-restricted CMV-specific TCR beta clonotypes.

The chain combines TRBV2 with TRBJ1-1; the D is unclear. The sequencing here drew on cultured PBMCs, taken from culture after CMV antigen stimulation. The receptor comes from a human donor in good health (CMV status not recorded). Some clones in this sample may be carry-over from other donors' samples. DNA of the CDR3: TGTGCCAGCAGTGAAGAGGCAAAGGGCGACACTGAAGCTTTCTTT. Translating it yields CASSEEAKGDTEAFF.